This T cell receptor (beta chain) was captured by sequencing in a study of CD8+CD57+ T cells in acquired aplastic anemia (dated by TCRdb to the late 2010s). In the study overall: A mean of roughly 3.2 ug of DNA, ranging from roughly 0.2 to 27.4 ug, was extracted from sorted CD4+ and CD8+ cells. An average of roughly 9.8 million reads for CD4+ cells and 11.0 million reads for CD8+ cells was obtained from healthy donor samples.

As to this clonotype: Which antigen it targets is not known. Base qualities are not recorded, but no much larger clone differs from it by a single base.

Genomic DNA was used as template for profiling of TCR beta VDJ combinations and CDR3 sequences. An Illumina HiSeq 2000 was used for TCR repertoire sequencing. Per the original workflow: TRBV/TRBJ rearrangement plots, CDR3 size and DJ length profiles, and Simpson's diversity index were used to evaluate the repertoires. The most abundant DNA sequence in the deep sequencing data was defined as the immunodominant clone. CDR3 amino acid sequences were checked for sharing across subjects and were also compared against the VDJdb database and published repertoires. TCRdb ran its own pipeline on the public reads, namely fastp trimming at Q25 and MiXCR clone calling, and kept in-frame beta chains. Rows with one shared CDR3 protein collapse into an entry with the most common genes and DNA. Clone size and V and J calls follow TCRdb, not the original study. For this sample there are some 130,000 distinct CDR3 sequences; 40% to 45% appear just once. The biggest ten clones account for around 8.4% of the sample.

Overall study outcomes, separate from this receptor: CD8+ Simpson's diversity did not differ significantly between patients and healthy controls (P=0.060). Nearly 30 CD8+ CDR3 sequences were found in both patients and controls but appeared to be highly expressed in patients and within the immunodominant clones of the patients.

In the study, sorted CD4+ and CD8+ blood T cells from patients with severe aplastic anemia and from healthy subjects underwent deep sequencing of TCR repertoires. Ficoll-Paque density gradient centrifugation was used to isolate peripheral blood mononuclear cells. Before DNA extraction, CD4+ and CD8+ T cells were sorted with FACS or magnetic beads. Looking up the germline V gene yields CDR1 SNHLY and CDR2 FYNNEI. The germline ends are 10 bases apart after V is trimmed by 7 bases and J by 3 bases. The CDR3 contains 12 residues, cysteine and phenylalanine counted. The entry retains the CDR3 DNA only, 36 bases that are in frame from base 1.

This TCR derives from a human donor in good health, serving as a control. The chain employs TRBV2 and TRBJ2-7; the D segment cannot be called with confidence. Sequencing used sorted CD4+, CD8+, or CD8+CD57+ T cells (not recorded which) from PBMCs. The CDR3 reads CASKNDNYEQYF. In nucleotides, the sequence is TGTGCCAGCAAAAACGACAACTACGAGCAGTACTTC.